This T cell receptor beta chain was retrieved from a study of shared clonotypes between healthy human individuals (dated by TCRdb to the early 2020s). In the study overall: The cohort included a few men and a couple of women between 18 and 49 years of age. Blood TCR repertoires of roughly five healthy adults were deeply sequenced to estimate repertoire size and the extent of clonotype sharing between individuals. To increase sequencing depth and limit assay-specific biases, TCR repertoire library preparation and sequencing were carried out by different laboratories using diverse techniques. Per donor, three plates each were used for CD4 naive and CD4 memory, two for CD8 naive, and one for CD8 memory. Between about 0.94 and 8.9 billion PBMCs per donor were obtained by leukapheresis. The study at large found these results: Pairwise subsampling led to the expectation that sequencing depth would affect the degree of clonotype sharing among donors. The genetic and exposure-history diversity represented was limited by the small number of donors. Naive subsets generally had larger estimated clonotype richness than memory subsets did. Sharing across a handful of donors was observed for roughly 5% of naive CD4, 3% to 3.5% of naive CD8, 2.3% of memory CD4, and less than 0.45% of memory CD8 clonotypes. Clonotypes shared by all four sorted-subset donors showed higher generation probabilities than non-shared clonotypes. Rarefaction of sorted-subset datasets indicated incomplete sequencing despite the large sequencing depth. Sampling was limited to blood, and TCR repertoires in tissue likely differ from TCR repertoires in blood.

Via the germline V gene (reference sequence), CDR1 is SEHNR and CDR2 FQNEAQ. Cut back by 1 base and 4 bases, the V and J ends lie 8 bases apart. The CDR3 covers 15 residues, taking in both the cysteine and the phenylalanine. Here the CDR3 DNA is all that survives: 45 bases in frame from base 1. Using the deep immunoSEQ assay, TCR CDR3 regions were amplified from genomic DNA by multiplex PCR. For each cell subset, the extracted genomic DNA was distributed evenly across all wells of several immunoSEQ 96-well plates, and each plate served as one replicate. Each replicate PCR for sorted subsets received 150 to 250 ng genomic DNA, equal to roughly 29,000 T cell genomes. The purified libraries were quantified using a Qubit 3.0 fluorometer, sized with a Bioanalyzer 2100, and then quantified again using the KAPA Library Quantification kit. Every immunoSEQ 96-well plate was sequenced on a separate single-read 150-cycle Illumina NextSeq 550 flow cell. The study's own analysis went as follows. The immunoSEQ output contained only junctional sequences without quality scores, so filtering could not match that applied to full-length reads. To assign V/J genes and CDR3, sequences were annotated using PyIR, a Python wrapper for IgBLAST v1.9, with IMGT germline references. Reads were filtered out if the reads had weak V/J assignments (E-value above 1e-6), no CDR3, stop codons, out-of-frame junctions, or ambiguous translated residues. A V3J clonotype was defined by an identical inferred V gene, J gene, and CDR3 amino acid sequence. Percentage overlap between repertoires was computed as shared unique clonotypes divided by the size of the smaller repertoire. Repertoire richness was assessed with RTK rarefaction, the Chao1 estimator, and Recon v2.1 estimates of unobserved clonotypes. OLGA was used to compute generation probabilities for all TCRbeta clonotypes that the gDNA method yielded from four donors. TCRdb mirrors the immuneACCESS table, restricted to in-frame sequences. Some clones are absent from its copies; in checked studies, under half trace to an unresolved V gene, and the reason for the others is unknown. The V and J calls and clone size are taken from that table; D and trimming were inferred from the DNA. In this sample the table shows 2,500,000 or so clones, approximately 90% of which occur a single time. The ten largest clones represent about 0.41% of the sample.

In regard to this clone: Its recognized antigen is unknown. Per-base qualities were not stored, and no clone one base away is much larger.

The donors were healthy, HIV-negative adults who had no recently reported acute infections or vaccinations. Only Caucasian adults living in Nashville, Tennessee, USA were represented among the donors. CD4+ T cells were enriched by magnetic negative selection; naive cells were then positively selected on CD45RA, and the negative fraction formed the memory subset. After blood collection by leukapheresis, PBMCs were isolated using Ficoll-Histopaque density gradient centrifugation and then cryopreserved in the vapor phase of liquid nitrogen. Purity and quantity of every magnetically sorted T cell population were checked by analytical flow cytometry. From each sorted fraction, genomic DNA was isolated and quantified by UV absorbance on a Nanodrop 2000c.

The specimen sequenced was naive CD4+ T cells from PBMCs. This specimen's cell subset or site label, interpreted: CD45RA+ positively selected. In this chain, TRBV7-9 is recombined with TRBJ2-6; confidence is insufficient to name the D gene. This clonotype was obtained from a man aged 18 to 30 in good health. Some clones in this sample may be carry-over from other donors' samples. The DNA reads as follows: TGTGCCAGCAGCTTAGAGATAGGGGGGGCCAACGTCCTGACTTTC. It encodes CASSLEIGGANVLTF.